This T cell receptor beta chain stems from a study of T-cell reconstitution after alpha-beta-depleted transplantation in children. Study-wide points: One year after transplant, T-cell counts and diversity came mostly from newly produced T cells.

As it was prepared, the TCRbeta library received unique molecular identifiers. Each CDR3 protein is one row after TCRdb ran MiXCR on the PCR reads. The table lists more than 400,000 distinct CDR3 sequences, roughly 44% of them singletons. The CDR3 length is 16 residues. V lost 2 bases and J lost 7; bases outside the gene matches: 11. Notes on this clonotype: Its specificity is not known.

The chain uses TRBV12-3 or TRBV12-4 and TRBJ2-5, with 9 bases fitting TRBD2. Specimen: PBMCs, collected before TCRalphabeta/CD19-depleted stem cell transplant. This TCR was recovered from a girl under 10 years old with aplastic anemia, due to receive a stem cell transplant. CDR3 coding DNA: TGTGCCAGCAGTTTATCGAGACTAGCGGACCTAGGGACCCAGTACTTC. Translating gives CASSLSRLADLGTQYF.